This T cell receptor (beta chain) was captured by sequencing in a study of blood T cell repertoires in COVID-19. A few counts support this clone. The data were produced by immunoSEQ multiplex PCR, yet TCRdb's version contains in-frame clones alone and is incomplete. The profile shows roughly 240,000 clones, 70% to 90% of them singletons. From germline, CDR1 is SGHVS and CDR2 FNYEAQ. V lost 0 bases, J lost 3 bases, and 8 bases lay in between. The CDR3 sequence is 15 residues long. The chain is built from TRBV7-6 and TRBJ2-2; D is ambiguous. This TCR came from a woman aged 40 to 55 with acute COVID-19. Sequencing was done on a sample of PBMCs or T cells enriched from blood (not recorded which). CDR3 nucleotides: TGTGCCAGCAGCTTAGCACGACTTGACACCGGGGAGCTGTTTTTT. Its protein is CASSLARLDTGELFF.